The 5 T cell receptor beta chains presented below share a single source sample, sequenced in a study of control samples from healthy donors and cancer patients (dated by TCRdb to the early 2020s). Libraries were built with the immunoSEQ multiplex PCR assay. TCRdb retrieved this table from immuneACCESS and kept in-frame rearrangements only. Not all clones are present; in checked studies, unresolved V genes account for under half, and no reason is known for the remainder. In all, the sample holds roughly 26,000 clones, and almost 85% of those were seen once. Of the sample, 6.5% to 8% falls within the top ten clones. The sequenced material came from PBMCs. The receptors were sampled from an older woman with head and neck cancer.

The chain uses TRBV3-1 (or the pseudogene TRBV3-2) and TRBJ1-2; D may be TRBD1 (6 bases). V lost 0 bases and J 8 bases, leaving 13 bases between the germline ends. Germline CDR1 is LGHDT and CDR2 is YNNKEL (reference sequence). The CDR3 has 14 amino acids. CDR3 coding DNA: TGTGCCAGCAGCCAAGATTCAGGGGTGAGGGGCTACACCTTC. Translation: CASSQDSGVRGYTF.

The CDR3, as DNA: TGTGCCAGCGCTAGGGCAGGGGTCTCCAGCTCTGGAAACACCATATATTTT. This gives the protein CASARAGVSSSGNTIYF. V usage is TRBV9 and J usage is TRBJ1-3, with D possibly TRBD1 on 6 matching bases. The CDR3 spans 17 residues. Germline CDR1 reads SGDLS; CDR2 reads YYNGEE. The ends were cut back, 7 bases at V and 0 bases at J, with 20 bases in the middle.

The CDR3 DNA reads as TGTGCCAGCAGTGTTGAGACCTACCGGACTGAGCAGTTCTTC. Its translation is CASSVETYRTEQFF. This chain connects TRBV2 to TRBJ2-1, with D unclear. This CDR3 region has 14 residues. Per germline, CDR1 SNHLY and CDR2 FYNNEI. Trimming took off 4 bases at V and 9 bases at J, with 16 bases between the two ends.

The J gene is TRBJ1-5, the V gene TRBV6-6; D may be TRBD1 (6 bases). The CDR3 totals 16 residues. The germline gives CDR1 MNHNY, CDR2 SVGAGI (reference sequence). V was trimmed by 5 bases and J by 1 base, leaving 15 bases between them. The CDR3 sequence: CASSQIQGISNQPQHF. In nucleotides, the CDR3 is TGTGCCAGCAGTCAAATACAGGGTATAAGCAATCAGCCCCAGCATTTT.

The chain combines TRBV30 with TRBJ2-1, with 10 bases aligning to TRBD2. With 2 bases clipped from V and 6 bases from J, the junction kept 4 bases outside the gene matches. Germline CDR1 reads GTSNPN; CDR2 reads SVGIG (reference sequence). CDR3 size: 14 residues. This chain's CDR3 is CAWSRAGGVNEQFF. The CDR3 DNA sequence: TGTGCCTGGAGTCGAGCGGGAGGGGTCAATGAGCAGTTCTTC.